The 27 T cell receptor beta chains reported below all come from one sample, sequenced in a study of molecular identifiers for immune sequencing clone quantification. TCRdb recomputed calls from the PCR reads with MiXCR, one row per CDR3 protein. Of approximately 500,000 distinct CDR3 sequences detected, about a fifth appear once; the ten largest clones hold roughly 0.81%. Sequencing used naive CD8+ T cells from blood, with Jurkat cell RNA spiked in. Specified subset: FACS-sorted CD8+CD4-CCR7+CD45RA+ naive T cells. These receptors originate from a human donor in good health. Some libraries in this study had Jurkat cell RNA spiked in.

This chain uses TRBV6-2 or TRBV6-3 with TRBJ2-7, with 9 positions matching TRBD1. V lost 0 bases and J lost 6; bases outside the gene matches: 9. From germline, CDR1 is MNHEY and CDR2 SVGEGT. This CDR3 region has 16 residues. The CDR3 bases are TGTGCCAGCAGTTACTCGCCCGGGACAGGGAGGCGCGAGCAGTACTTC. Amino acid sequence: CASSYSPGTGRREQYF.

The chain couples TRBV6-2 or TRBV6-3 to TRBJ2-1; no definite D call. Germline CDR1 MNHEY, CDR2 SVGEGT. Trimming left V 5 bases short and J 2 bases short, with 7 bases between. This CDR3 region has 13 residues. The CDR3 is CASSQVPYNEQFF. Written as DNA, the CDR3 is TGTGCCAGCAGTCAGGTACCCTACAATGAGCAGTTCTTC.

This clonotype was detected a few times. J is TRBJ1-2 and V is TRBV7-9; D remains ambiguous. The CDR3 runs to 13 residues. V lost 5 bases to trimming and J lost 3 bases, with 10 bases between them. CDR1 SEHNR and CDR2 FQNEAQ come from the germline V gene (reference sequence). The CDR3 loop reads CASSLLGDYGYTF. In nucleotides, the CDR3 is TGTGCCAGCAGCCTACTTGGAGACTATGGCTACACCTTC. The variable domain in full, with the rest retrieved from reference TRBV7-9 and TRBJ1-2, is DTGVSQNPRHKITKRGQNVTFRCDPISEHNRLYWYRQTLGQGPEFLTYFQNEAQLEKSRLLSDRFSAERPKGSFSTLEIQRTEQGDSAMYLCASSLLGDYGYTFGSGTRLTVV.

Only a few counts were recorded for this clonotype. J is TRBJ2-3 and V is TRBV9, with D perhaps matching TRBD1 or TRBD2 (7 bases each). V was clipped by 1 base and J by 1 base, with 19 bases between them. CDR1 and CDR2 from the germline V gene are SGDLS and YYNGEE. The CDR3 is made up of 18 amino acids. This CDR3 is CASSVSPQGGEGTDTQYF. The CDR3 region has the DNA TGTGCCAGCAGCGTATCTCCCCAGGGGGGGGAAGGCACAGATACGCAGTATTTT.

This clonotype has a handful of counts. The rearrangement links TRBV28 to TRBJ2-7, with TRBD1 as a possible D gene (7 bases). Trimming removed 10 bases at V and 5 bases at J, with 24 bases between. The CDR3 totals 15 residues. Germline CDR1 reads MDHEN; CDR2 reads SYDVKM. The CDR3 reads CATDDNRGGGHEQYF. The CDR3, as DNA: TGTGCCACCGACGACAACAGGGGAGGAGGCCACGAGCAGTACTTC.

V usage is TRBV4-1 and J usage is TRBJ1-4; TRBD1 is a possible D gene (5 bases). Germline V gene data show CDR1 as MGHRA and CDR2 as YSYEKL. This CDR3 region has 16 residues. V lost 1 base to trimming and J lost 4 bases, with 13 bases between them. The CDR3 region is CASSQAPGRGNEKLFF. CDR3 sequence (DNA): TGCGCCAGCAGCCAAGCCCCGGGGCGGGGTAATGAAAAACTGTTTTTT.

This clonotype was detected a few times. The rearrangement uses TRBV11-2 and TRBJ2-3; 7 nucleotides match TRBD1. CDR3 length: 15 residues. With V trimmed by 4 bases and J by 3 bases, 7 bases remained unmatched. CDR1 and CDR2 (germline): SGHAT, FQNNGV. DNA for the CDR3: TGTGCCAGCAGCTCGGCTACCAGGGGGACAGATACGCAGTATTTT. It yields the protein CASSSATRGTDTQYF. Looking up the rest from reference TRBV11-2 and TRBJ2-3 gives the full variable domain: EAGVAQSPRYKIIEKRQSVAFWCNPISGHATLYWYQQILGQGPKLLIQFQNNGVVDDSQLPKDRFSAERLKGVDSTLKIQPAKLEDSAVYLCASSSATRGTDTQYFGPGTRLTVL.

This clonotype was counted ten times or more. The gene calls are TRBV12-3 or TRBV12-4 and TRBJ2-7, with a possible D match to TRBD2 (5 bases). V gave up 3 bases and J gave up 2 bases, with 11 bases separating them. The CDR3 sequence is 14 residues long. The DNA of the CDR3 is TGTGCCAGCAGTTTTAATGACGGGACCTACGAGCAGTACTTC. As protein: CASSFNDGTYEQYF.

This clonotype has only a few counts. V and J are TRBV4-1 and TRBJ2-2, with TRBD2 as a possible D gene (5 bases). Germline CDR1 MGHRA, CDR2 YSYEKL. Trimming removed 9 bases at V and 4 bases at J, with 12 bases between. The length of the CDR3 is 13 residues. CDR3 DNA: TGCGCCAGTGACGGTGGAGGCACCGGGGAGCTGTTTTTT. It codes for CASDGGGTGELFF.

The chain has TRBV3-1 and TRBJ2-7; TRBD2 is a possible D gene (5 bases). Per the germline V gene, CDR1 is LGHDT and CDR2 is YNNKEL (reference sequence). This CDR3 has 13 residues. V lost 0 bases to trimming and J lost 3 bases, with 6 bases between them. The CDR3 region has the DNA TGTGCCAGCAGCCAAGAGGGAGTCTACGAGCAGTACTTC. This sequence encodes CASSQEGVYEQYF.

This chain connects TRBV3-1 to TRBJ1-5; D unresolved. The V end was cut by 0 bases, the J end by 0 bases, with 3 bases between. CDR1 and CDR2 (germline): LGHDT, YNNKEL (reference sequence). This CDR3 contains 14 residues. The DNA for the CDR3 is TGTGCCAGCAGCCAAGAGACTAGCAATCAGCCCCAGCATTTT. Protein product: CASSQETSNQPQHF.

Of note for this clonotype: One junction end disagrees with the germline gene, perhaps due to a read error. The rearrangement joins TRBV29-1 to TRBJ2-7; 8 nucleotides agree with TRBD1. Per the germline V gene, CDR1 is SQVTM and CDR2 is ANQGSEA. The CDR3 is made up of 13 amino acids. DNA of the CDR3: TGCTGCGTTGAACAGGGGGACTCCTACGAGCAGTACTTC. Protein: CCVEQGDSYEQYF.

The chain links TRBV3-1 to TRBJ2-2, with D tentatively TRBD1 or TRBD2 (5 bases each). Per germline, CDR1 LGHDT and CDR2 YNNKEL (reference sequence). The CDR3 loop spans 15 amino acids. The V gene lost 3 bases and the J gene lost 3 bases, with 11 bases spanning the gap. The CDR3 coding sequence is TGTGCCAGCAGCCAGGGACGGGGTCACACCGGGGAGCTGTTTTTT. Translated, it gives CASSQGRGHTGELFF.

J is TRBJ1-2 and V is TRBV5-6, with D maybe TRBD1 (6 bases). The CDR3 sequence is 14 residues long. V was cut by 0 bases and J by 8 bases, with 14 bases left in between. CDR1 SGHDT and CDR2 YYEEEE come from the germline V gene. The DNA for the CDR3 is TGTGCCAGCAGCTTGGGTGCAGGGGCTCAGGGCTACACCTTC. Residues: CASSLGAGAQGYTF.

This chain uses TRBV6-2 or TRBV6-3 with TRBJ2-7; tentatively, D is TRBD2 (5 bases). Germline V gene data show CDR1 as MNHEY and CDR2 as SVGEGT. The CDR3 consists of 12 residues. V lost 6 bases and J lost 6, with 12 bases in between. CDR3 nucleotides: TGTGCCAGCAGGCTCGGACGGGGCGAGCAGTACTTC. It codes for CASRLGRGEQYF.

The V call is TRBV14, the J call TRBJ2-7; TRBD1 or TRBD2 may be the D gene (6 bases each). Germline lookup yields CDR1 SGHDN and CDR2 FVKESK. CDR3 length equals 15 residues. The V gene lost 1 base and the J gene lost 5 bases, with 15 bases spanning the gap. The CDR3, as DNA: TGTGCCAGCAGCCAAGCCTTTACGGGGGCGAACGAGCAGTACTTC. This translates into CASSQAFTGANEQYF.

This clonotype was seen only a few times. V and J are TRBV12-3 or TRBV12-4 and TRBJ2-2, with D perhaps TRBD1 (6 bases). This CDR3 region has 14 residues. V gave up 5 bases and J gave up 3 bases, with 10 bases separating them. The CDR3 here is CASSPGTYTGELFF. For the CDR3, the DNA is TGTGCCAGCAGTCCCGGGACATACACCGGGGAGCTGTTTTTT.

The V gene is TRBV27, the J gene TRBJ2-7; 13 nucleotides line up with TRBD2. The V and J ends lost 5 bases and 2 bases, in that order; junction bases with no gene match: 6. From germline, CDR1 is MNHEY and CDR2 SMNVEV (reference sequence). The CDR3 has 16 amino acids. The CDR3 DNA sequence: TGTGCCAGCAGTCCGGGACTAGCGGGGACCCCCTACGAGCAGTACTTC. Translating it yields CASSPGLAGTPYEQYF.

This clonotype was seen at least ten times. The rearrangement uses TRBV29-1 and TRBJ2-5; 11 bases agree with TRBD2. The CDR3 has 20 amino acids. Trimming cost V 0 bases and J 2 bases; bases outside gene matches: 17. Germline V gene data show CDR1 as SQVTM and CDR2 as ANQGSEA. The CDR3 DNA reads TGCAGCGTTGAAGATCAGTGGTTTCAGACTAGCGGGGCGGAGCAAGAGACCCAGTACTTC. As protein: CSVEDQWFQTSGAEQETQYF.

The V gene is TRBV5-1, the J gene TRBJ2-7; 7 bases align to TRBD1. The CDR3 is 13 amino acids. V was clipped by 0 bases and J by 7 bases; unmatched bases: 4. From germline, CDR1 is SGHRS and CDR2 YFSETQ. For the CDR3, the DNA is TGCGCCAGCAGCTTGGTTCAGGGGGTGGAGCAGTACTTC. It translates to CASSLVQGVEQYF.

The chain employs TRBV6-4 and TRBJ1-6, with unresolved D. Germline loops: CDR1 MRHNA, CDR2 SNTAGT. CDR3 length: 13 amino acids. Trimming shortened V by 0 bases and J by 8 bases, and 5 bases separated the two germline ends. For the CDR3, the DNA is TGTGCCAGCAGTGACTCCCCCGATTCACCCCTCCACTTT. Protein sequence: CASSDSPDSPLHF.

At least ten counts were recorded for this clonotype. The V call is TRBV29-1, the J call TRBJ2-3, with unresolved D. The CDR3 extends over 11 amino acids. Trimming removed 3 bases at V and 1 base at J, with 2 bases between. Germline loops: CDR1 SQVTM, CDR2 ANQGSEA. In DNA form, the CDR3 reads TGCAGCGTTGACGGCACAGATACGCAGTATTTT. Amino acid sequence: CSVDGTDTQYF.

V is TRBV28 and J is TRBJ2-1, with 8 bases identical to TRBD2. This CDR3 has 16 amino acids. Trimming removed 6 bases from V and 7 bases from J; junction bases left unmatched: 14. Germline CDR1 reads MDHEN; CDR2 reads SYDVKM. The CDR3 coding sequence is TGTGCCAGCAGGCCGGGGGGGGTATTGTTTAGAAATGAGCAGTTCTTC. Encoded protein: CASRPGGVLFRNEQFF.

This clonotype was seen ten or more times. CDR3 coding DNA: TGTGCCAGCAGTCCGTTCCTTGGACAGGGTGGAAAACGGACGCTTAATGAAAAACTGTTTTTT. Translating gives CASSPFLGQGGKRTLNEKLFF. The chain employs TRBV12-3 or TRBV12-4 and TRBJ1-4, with 8 bases matching TRBD1. This CDR3 comprises 21 residues. The junction had 24 bases not matched to a gene; V was cut back by 5 bases and J by 4 bases.

The rearrangement uses TRBV15 and TRBJ2-5, with TRBD2 identical over 10 bases. CDR1 LNHNV and CDR2 YYDKDF come from the germline V gene (reference sequence). The CDR3 spans 19 residues. The junction had 11 bases not matched to a gene; V was cut back by 0 bases and J by 1 base. This CDR3 reads CATSRDRRLAGARQETQYF. In DNA form, the CDR3 reads TGTGCCACCAGCAGAGATCGAAGGCTAGCGGGAGCCCGCCAAGAGACCCAGTACTTC.

The chain recombines TRBV7-9 with TRBJ1-4, with D possibly TRBD1 on 5 matching bases. The CDR3 runs to 14 residues. CDR1 and CDR2 (germline): SEHNR, FQNEAQ (reference sequence). V was cut by 5 bases and J by 6 bases, with 13 bases left in between. The chain's CDR3 is CASSISGHDEKLFF. CDR3 sequence (DNA): TGTGCCAGCAGCATCAGTGGACATGATGAAAAACTGTTTTTT. Complete variable domain (other parts from reference TRBV7-9 and TRBJ1-4): DTGVSQNPRHKITKRGQNVTFRCDPISEHNRLYWYRQTLGQGPEFLTYFQNEAQLEKSRLLSDRFSAERPKGSFSTLEIQRTEQGDSAMYLCASSISGHDEKLFFGSGTQLSVL.

Note on this clonotype: It may be a read error: a sequence one base away is much more abundant. The J gene is TRBJ2-7, the V gene TRBV9; TRBD1 aligns across 7 bases. With 0 bases clipped from V and 2 bases from J, the junction kept 2 bases outside the gene matches. This CDR3 comprises 14 residues. Germline loops: CDR1 SGDLS, CDR2 YYNGEE. CDR3 amino acids: CASSVEGTAYEQYF. The CDR3 DNA follows: TGTGCCAGCAGCGTAGAGGGGACAGCCTACGAGCAGTACTTC.